These 10 T cell receptor beta chains originate from one sample sequenced in a study of beta chain features in type 1 diabetes. The sequenced template was cDNA made from the entire isolated RNA. The repertoire was sequenced with immunoSEQ multiplex PCR; TCRdb's copy has only in-frame clones and lacks some. Of over 700,000 clones in the sample, 15% to 20% were seen once. The sample comprised naive CD4+ T cells from blood. The origin of the receptors is a woman between 18 and 29 years old in good health.

This clone was counted a few times. The gene calls are TRBV5-1 and TRBJ2-1, with D tentatively TRBD2 (6 bases). In germline, CDR1 is SGHRS, CDR2 YFSETQ. CDR3 length equals 15 residues. Trimming removed 0 bases at V and 10 bases at J, with 17 bases between. The CDR3 region has the DNA TGCGCCAGCAGCTTGGTCGATAGCGGAGCCGGGGAGCAGTTCTTC. It yields the protein CASSLVDSGAGEQFF. The full variable domain, rest sourced from reference TRBV5-1 and TRBJ2-1, is KAGVTQTPRYLIKTRGQQVTLSCSPISGHRSVSWYQQTPGQGLQFLFEYFSETQRNKGNFPGRFSGRQFSNSRSEMNVSTLELGDSALYLCASSLVDSGAGEQFFGPGTRLTVL.

This clone has just a few counts. CDR3 in DNA: TGTGCCATCAGTGAGTCGGCCGGGACTAGCGGGAGGGGCGAGCAGTTCTTC. It is translated as CAISESAGTSGRGEQFF. The chain carries TRBV10-3 and TRBJ2-1; the match to TRBD2 covers 16 bases. V shed 0 bases, J shed 10 bases, and the junction held 6 bases outside the gene matches. CDR3 length: 17 residues. In germline, CDR1 is ENHRY, CDR2 SYGVKD.

This chain links TRBV7-2 with TRBJ1-1; D is ambiguous. The CDR3 covers 14 residues. Trimming pared 0 bases from V and 1 base from J, leaving 6 bases between. Germline values: CDR1 SGHTA, CDR2 FQGNSA. The CDR3 DNA follows: TGTGCCAGCAGCTTAGCGCCGGGGAACACTGAAGCTTTCTTT. Translating it yields CASSLAPGNTEAFF.

This clone was counted only a few times. The CDR3 sequence is CASSVGEGPIYGYTF. The CDR3 DNA sequence: TGTGCCAGCAGCGTAGGTGAGGGTCCTATCTATGGCTACACCTTC. The chain combines TRBV9 with TRBJ1-2; no clear D. This CDR3 is built from 15 residues. From germline, CDR1 is SGDLS and CDR2 YYNGEE. Trimming removed 0 bases from V and 4 bases from J, with 13 bases in between.

This clone has a handful of counts. The gene calls are TRBV7-2 and TRBJ2-3; D may be TRBD2 (6 bases). CDR1 and CDR2 from the germline V gene are SGHTA and FQGNSA. The CDR3 spans 18 residues. V lost 0 bases and J 3 bases, leaving 19 bases between the germline ends. CDR3 in amino acids: CASSLAGDTSTGTDTQYF. The CDR3 DNA sequence: TGTGCCAGCAGCTTAGCAGGCGATACTAGCACCGGTACAGATACGCAGTATTTT.

The chain is built from TRBV27 and TRBJ2-1; no reliable D call. V was trimmed by 3 bases and J by 1 base, leaving 16 bases between them. CDR1 is MNHEY and CDR2 is SMNVEV in the germline V gene (reference sequence). The CDR3 covers 17 residues. This CDR3 reads CASSLYQPAFSYNEQFF. The CDR3 DNA is TGTGCCAGCAGTTTGTACCAGCCGGCGTTTTCCTACAATGAGCAGTTCTTC.

The rearrangement uses TRBV29-1 and TRBJ2-5, with D tentatively TRBD1 (7 bases). The J call may be wrong; the DNA end is better matched by TRBJ2-7. The CDR3 runs 14 residues. Germline assignment: CDR1 SQVTM and CDR2 ANQGSEA. CDR3 nucleotides: TGCAGCGTTTTGCGGCCGCAGGGGGGCTACGAGCAGTACTTC. Its translation is CSVLRPQGGYEQYF.

The chain combines TRBV9 with TRBJ2-1; no clear D gene. Germline loops: CDR1 SGDLS, CDR2 YYNGEE. V was pared by 4 bases and J by 8 bases, with 22 bases between. CDR3 length: 16 amino acids. Written as DNA, the CDR3 is TGTGCCAGCAGCCCGTCGGGTAGGGCTAGTTGGGATGAGCAGTTCTTC. This sequence encodes CASSPSGRASWDEQFF.

The sample holds a few counts of this clone. The chain combines TRBV7-6 with TRBJ1-3; unclear D gene. The CDR3 length is 16 residues. V dropped 3 bases and J dropped 0 bases, with 12 bases sitting between them. The germline CDR1 and CDR2 sequences are SGHVS and FNYEAQ. CDR3 loop: CASSFGSAPSGNTIYF. In nucleotides, the CDR3 is TGTGCCAGCAGCTTCGGGTCGGCACCCTCTGGAAACACCATATATTTT.

This clone was seen only a few times. This chain uses TRBV25-1 with TRBJ1-2; 7 bases match TRBD1. The CDR3 runs to 15 residues. With V trimmed by 3 bases and J by 9 bases, 13 bases remained unmatched. Germline-derived CDR1 and CDR2 are MGHDK and SYGVNS. The CDR3 spells CASSDPRQGEGSYTF. The CDR3 DNA sequence: TGTGCCAGCAGTGACCCTAGACAGGGAGAGGGGAGCTACACCTTC.